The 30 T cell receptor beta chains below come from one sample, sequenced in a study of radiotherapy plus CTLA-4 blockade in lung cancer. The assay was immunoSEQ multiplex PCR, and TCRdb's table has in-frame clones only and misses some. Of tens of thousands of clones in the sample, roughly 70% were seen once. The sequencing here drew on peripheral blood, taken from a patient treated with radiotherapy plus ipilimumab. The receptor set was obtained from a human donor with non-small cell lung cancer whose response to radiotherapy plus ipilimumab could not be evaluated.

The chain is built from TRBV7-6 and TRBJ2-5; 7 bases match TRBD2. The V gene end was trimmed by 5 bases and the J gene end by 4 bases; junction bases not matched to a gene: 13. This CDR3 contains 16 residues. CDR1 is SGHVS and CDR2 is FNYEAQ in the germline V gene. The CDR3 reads CASSPLAGVGGETQYF. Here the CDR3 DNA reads TGTGCCAGCAGCCCTCTTGCGGGAGTTGGAGGAGAGACCCAGTACTTC.

The CDR3 region has the DNA TGTGCCAGCAGCTCTTACCTACCTAACTCCTACAATGAGCAGTTCTTC. This gives the protein CASSSYLPNSYNEQFF. V and J are TRBV5-4 and TRBJ2-1; the D is unclear. Germline values: CDR1 SGHNT, CDR2 YYREEE (reference sequence). This CDR3 comprises 16 residues. With 3 bases removed from V and 0 bases from J, the gap between germline ends came to 13 bases.

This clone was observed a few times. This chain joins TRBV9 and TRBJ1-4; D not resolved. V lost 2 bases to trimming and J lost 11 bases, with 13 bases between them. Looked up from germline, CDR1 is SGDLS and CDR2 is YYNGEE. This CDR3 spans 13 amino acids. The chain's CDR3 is CASSVNGESKLFF. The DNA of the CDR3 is TGTGCCAGCAGCGTCAATGGGGAGAGTAAACTGTTTTTT. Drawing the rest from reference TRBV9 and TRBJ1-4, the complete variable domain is DSGVTQTPKHLITATGQRVTLRCSPRSGDLSVYWYQQSLDQGLQFLIQYYNGEERAKGNILERFSAQQFPDLHSELNLSSLELGDSALYFCASSVNGESKLFFGSGTQLSVL.

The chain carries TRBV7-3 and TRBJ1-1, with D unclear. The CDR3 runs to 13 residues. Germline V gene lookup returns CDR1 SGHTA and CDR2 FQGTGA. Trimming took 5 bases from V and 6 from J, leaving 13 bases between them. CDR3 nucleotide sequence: TGTGCCAGCAGCCTTTCCTTGGGCGCTGAAGCTTTCTTT. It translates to CASSLSLGAEAFF.

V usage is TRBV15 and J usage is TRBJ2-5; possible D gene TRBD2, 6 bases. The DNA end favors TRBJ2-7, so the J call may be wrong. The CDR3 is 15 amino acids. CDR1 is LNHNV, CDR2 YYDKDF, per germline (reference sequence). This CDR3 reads CATSRDTGGAYEQYF. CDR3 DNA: TGTGCCACCAGCCGGGATACGGGCGGGGCCTACGAGCAGTACTTC.

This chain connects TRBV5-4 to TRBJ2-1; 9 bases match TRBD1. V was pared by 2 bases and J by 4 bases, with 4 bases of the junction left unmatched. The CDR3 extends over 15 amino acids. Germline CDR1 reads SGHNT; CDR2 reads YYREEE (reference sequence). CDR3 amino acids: CASSLPGQGYNEQFF. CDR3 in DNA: TGTGCCAGCAGCTTACCGGGACAGGGTTACAATGAGCAGTTCTTC.

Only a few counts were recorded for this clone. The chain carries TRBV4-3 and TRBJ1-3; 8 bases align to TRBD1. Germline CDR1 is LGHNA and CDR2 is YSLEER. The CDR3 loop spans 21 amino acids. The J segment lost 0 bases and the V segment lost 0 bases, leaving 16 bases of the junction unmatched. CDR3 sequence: CASSQEVFGQGLLSSGNTIYF. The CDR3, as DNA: TGCGCCAGCAGCCAAGAAGTATTTGGACAGGGCCTCCTAAGCTCTGGAAACACCATATATTTT.

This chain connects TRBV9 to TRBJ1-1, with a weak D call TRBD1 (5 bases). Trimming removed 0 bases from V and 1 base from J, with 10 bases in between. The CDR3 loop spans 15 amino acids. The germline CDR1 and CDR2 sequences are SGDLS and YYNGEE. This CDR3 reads CASSVAQGGNTEAFF. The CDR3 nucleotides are TGTGCCAGCAGCGTAGCTCAGGGCGGGAACACTGAAGCTTTCTTT. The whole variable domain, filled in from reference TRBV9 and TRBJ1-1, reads DSGVTQTPKHLITATGQRVTLRCSPRSGDLSVYWYQQSLDQGLQFLIQYYNGEERAKGNILERFSAQQFPDLHSELNLSSLELGDSALYFCASSVAQGGNTEAFFGQGTRLTVV.

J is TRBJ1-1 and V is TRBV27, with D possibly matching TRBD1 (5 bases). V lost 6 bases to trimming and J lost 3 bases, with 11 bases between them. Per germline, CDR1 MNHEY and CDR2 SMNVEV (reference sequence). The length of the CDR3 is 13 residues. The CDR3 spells CASRDTWYTEAFF. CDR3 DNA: TGTGCCAGCAGGGACACTTGGTACACTGAAGCTTTCTTT.

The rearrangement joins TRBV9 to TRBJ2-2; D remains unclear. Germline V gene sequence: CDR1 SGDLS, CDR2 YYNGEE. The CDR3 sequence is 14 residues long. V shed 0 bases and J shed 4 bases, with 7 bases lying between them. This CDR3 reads CASSVVSGTGELFF. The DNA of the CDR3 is TGTGCCAGCAGCGTAGTGTCCGGCACCGGGGAGCTGTTTTTT.

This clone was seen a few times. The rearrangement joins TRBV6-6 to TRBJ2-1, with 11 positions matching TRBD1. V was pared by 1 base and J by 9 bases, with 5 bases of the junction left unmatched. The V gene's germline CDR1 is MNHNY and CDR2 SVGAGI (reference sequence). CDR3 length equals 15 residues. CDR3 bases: TGTGCCAGCAGTTACTGGGGACAGGGGGTAATTGAGCAGTTCTTC. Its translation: CASSYWGQGVIEQFF.

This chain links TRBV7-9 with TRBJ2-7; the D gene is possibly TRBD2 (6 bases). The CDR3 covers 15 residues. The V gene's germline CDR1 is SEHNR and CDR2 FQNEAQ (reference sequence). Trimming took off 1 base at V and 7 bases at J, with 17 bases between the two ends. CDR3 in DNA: TGTGCCAGCAGCTTAGATCCGGCGACTAGTTTTGAGCAGTACTTC. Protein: CASSLDPATSFEQYF.

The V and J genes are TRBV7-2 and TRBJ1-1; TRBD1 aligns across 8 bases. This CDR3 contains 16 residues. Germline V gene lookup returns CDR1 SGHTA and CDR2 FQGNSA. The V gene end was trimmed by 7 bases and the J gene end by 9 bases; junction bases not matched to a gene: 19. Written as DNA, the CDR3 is TGTGCCAGCACCAAAAGGGTTAACAGGGGGACCCACAAAGCTTTCTTT. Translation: CASTKRVNRGTHKAFF.

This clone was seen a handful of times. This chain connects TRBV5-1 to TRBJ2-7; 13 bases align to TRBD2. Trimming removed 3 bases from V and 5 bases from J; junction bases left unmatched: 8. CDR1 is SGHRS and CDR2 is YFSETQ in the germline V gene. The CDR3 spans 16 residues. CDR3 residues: CASSYGLAGEPDEQYF. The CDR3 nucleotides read TGCGCCAGCAGCTATGGACTAGCGGGAGAACCCGACGAGCAGTACTTC.

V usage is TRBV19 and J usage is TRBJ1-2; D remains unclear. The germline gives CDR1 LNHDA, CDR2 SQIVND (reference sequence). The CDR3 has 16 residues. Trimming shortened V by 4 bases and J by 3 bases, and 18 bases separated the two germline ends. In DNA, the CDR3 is TGTGCCAGTAGTACCTCCTACGCGGGGAGCTACTATGGCTACACCTTC. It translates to CASSTSYAGSYYGYTF. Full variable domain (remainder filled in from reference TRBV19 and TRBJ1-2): DGGITQSPKYLFRKEGQNVTLSCEQNLNHDAMYWYRQDPGQGLRLIYYSQIVNDFQKGDIAEGYSVSREKKESFPLTVTSAQKNPTAFYLCASSTSYAGSYYGYTFGSGTRLTVV.

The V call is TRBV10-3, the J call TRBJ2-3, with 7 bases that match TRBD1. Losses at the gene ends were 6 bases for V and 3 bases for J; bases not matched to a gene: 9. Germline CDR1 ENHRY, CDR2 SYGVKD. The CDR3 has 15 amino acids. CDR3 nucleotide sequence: TGTGCCATCAGCGACCCCGGGACAGATACAGATACGCAGTATTTT. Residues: CAISDPGTDTDTQYF.

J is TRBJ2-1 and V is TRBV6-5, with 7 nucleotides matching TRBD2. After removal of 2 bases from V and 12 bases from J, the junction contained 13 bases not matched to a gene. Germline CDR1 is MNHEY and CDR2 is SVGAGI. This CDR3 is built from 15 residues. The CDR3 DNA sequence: TGTGCCAGCAGTTACCAGGGAGTGCCTAGCGGTGTGCAGTTCTTC. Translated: CASSYQGVPSGVQFF.

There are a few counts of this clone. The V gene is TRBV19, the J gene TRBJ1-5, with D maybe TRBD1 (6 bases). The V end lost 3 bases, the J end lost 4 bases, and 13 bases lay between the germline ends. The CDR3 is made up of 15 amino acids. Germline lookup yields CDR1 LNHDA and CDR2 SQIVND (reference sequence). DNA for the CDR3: TGTGCCAGTAGTATGGCGCTCAGGGGTAATCAGCCCCAGCATTTT. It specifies CASSMALRGNQPQHF.

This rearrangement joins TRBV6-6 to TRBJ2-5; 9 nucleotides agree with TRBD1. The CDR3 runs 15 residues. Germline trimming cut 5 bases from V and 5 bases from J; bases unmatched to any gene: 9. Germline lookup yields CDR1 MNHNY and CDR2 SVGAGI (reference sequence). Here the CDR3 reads CASSPAGTGLETQYF. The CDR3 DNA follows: TGTGCCAGCAGTCCAGCCGGGACAGGGCTTGAGACCCAGTACTTC.

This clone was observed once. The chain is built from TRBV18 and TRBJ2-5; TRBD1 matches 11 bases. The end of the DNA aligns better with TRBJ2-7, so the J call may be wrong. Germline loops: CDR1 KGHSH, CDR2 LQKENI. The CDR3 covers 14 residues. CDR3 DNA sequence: TGTGCCAGCTCACCGGGACAGGGGGTCGTCGAGCAGTACTTC. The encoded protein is CASSPGQGVVEQYF.

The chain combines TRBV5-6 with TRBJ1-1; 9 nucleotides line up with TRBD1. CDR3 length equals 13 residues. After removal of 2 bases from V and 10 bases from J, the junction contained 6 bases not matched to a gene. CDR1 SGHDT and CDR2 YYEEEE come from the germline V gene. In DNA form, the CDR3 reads TGTGCCAGCAGCTTACAGGGGGCCTTATTAGCTTTCTTT. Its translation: CASSLQGALLAFF.

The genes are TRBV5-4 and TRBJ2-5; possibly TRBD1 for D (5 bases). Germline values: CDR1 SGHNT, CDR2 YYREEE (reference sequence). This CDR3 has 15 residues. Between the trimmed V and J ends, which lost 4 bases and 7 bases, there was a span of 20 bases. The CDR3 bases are TGTGCCAGCAGCCGTCGGATTTGGGGCCGAGGGACCCAGTACTTC. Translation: CASSRRIWGRGTQYF.

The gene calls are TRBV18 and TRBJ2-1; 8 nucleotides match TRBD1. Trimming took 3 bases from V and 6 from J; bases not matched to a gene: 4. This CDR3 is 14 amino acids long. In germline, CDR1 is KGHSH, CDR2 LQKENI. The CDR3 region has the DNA TGTGCCAGCTCACCTGGACAGGGAATCAATGAGCAGTTCTTC. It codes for CASSPGQGINEQFF.

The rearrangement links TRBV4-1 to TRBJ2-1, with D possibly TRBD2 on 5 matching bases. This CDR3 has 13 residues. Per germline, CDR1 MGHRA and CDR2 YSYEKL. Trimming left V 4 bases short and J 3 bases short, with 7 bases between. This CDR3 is CASSPRDYNEQFF. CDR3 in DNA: TGCGCCAGCAGCCCCCGGGACTACAATGAGCAGTTCTTC.

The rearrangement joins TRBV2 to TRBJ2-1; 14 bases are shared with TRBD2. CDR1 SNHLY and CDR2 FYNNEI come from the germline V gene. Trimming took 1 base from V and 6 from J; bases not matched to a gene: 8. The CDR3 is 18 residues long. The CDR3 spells CASSEVGTSGSSVNEQFF. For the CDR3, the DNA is TGTGCCAGCAGTGAAGTCGGGACTAGCGGGAGTTCTGTCAATGAGCAGTTCTTC.

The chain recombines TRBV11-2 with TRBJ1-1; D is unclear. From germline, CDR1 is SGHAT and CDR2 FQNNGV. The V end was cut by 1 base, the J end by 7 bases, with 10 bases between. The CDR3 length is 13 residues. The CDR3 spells CASSLARGYEAFF. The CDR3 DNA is TGTGCCAGCAGCTTAGCGAGAGGTTATGAAGCTTTCTTT.

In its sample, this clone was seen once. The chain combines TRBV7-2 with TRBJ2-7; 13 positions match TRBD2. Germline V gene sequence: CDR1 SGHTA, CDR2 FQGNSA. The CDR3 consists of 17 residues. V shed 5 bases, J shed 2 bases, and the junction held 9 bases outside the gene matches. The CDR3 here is CASSEGLAGLVAYEQYF. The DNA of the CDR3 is TGTGCCAGCAGCGAGGGACTAGCGGGATTAGTCGCCTACGAGCAGTACTTC.

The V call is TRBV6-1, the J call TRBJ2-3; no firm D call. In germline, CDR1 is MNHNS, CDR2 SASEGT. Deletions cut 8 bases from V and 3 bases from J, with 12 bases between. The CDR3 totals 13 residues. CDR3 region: CASLGLLTDTQYF. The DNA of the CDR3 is TGTGCCAGCTTGGGCCTTTTGACAGATACGCAGTATTTT.

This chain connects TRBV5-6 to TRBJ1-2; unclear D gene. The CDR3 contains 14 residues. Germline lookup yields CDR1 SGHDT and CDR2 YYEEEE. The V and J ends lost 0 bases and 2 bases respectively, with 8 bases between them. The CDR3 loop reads CASSLGGLNYGYTF. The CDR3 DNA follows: TGTGCCAGCAGCTTGGGCGGTTTGAACTATGGCTACACCTTC.

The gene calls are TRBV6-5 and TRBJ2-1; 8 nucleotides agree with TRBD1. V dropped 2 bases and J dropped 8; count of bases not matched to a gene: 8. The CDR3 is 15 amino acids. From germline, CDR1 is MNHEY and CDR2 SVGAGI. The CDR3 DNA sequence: TGTGCCAGCAGTTACGTTGCGACAGGGGCCTATGAGCAGTTCTTC. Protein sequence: CASSYVATGAYEQFF.